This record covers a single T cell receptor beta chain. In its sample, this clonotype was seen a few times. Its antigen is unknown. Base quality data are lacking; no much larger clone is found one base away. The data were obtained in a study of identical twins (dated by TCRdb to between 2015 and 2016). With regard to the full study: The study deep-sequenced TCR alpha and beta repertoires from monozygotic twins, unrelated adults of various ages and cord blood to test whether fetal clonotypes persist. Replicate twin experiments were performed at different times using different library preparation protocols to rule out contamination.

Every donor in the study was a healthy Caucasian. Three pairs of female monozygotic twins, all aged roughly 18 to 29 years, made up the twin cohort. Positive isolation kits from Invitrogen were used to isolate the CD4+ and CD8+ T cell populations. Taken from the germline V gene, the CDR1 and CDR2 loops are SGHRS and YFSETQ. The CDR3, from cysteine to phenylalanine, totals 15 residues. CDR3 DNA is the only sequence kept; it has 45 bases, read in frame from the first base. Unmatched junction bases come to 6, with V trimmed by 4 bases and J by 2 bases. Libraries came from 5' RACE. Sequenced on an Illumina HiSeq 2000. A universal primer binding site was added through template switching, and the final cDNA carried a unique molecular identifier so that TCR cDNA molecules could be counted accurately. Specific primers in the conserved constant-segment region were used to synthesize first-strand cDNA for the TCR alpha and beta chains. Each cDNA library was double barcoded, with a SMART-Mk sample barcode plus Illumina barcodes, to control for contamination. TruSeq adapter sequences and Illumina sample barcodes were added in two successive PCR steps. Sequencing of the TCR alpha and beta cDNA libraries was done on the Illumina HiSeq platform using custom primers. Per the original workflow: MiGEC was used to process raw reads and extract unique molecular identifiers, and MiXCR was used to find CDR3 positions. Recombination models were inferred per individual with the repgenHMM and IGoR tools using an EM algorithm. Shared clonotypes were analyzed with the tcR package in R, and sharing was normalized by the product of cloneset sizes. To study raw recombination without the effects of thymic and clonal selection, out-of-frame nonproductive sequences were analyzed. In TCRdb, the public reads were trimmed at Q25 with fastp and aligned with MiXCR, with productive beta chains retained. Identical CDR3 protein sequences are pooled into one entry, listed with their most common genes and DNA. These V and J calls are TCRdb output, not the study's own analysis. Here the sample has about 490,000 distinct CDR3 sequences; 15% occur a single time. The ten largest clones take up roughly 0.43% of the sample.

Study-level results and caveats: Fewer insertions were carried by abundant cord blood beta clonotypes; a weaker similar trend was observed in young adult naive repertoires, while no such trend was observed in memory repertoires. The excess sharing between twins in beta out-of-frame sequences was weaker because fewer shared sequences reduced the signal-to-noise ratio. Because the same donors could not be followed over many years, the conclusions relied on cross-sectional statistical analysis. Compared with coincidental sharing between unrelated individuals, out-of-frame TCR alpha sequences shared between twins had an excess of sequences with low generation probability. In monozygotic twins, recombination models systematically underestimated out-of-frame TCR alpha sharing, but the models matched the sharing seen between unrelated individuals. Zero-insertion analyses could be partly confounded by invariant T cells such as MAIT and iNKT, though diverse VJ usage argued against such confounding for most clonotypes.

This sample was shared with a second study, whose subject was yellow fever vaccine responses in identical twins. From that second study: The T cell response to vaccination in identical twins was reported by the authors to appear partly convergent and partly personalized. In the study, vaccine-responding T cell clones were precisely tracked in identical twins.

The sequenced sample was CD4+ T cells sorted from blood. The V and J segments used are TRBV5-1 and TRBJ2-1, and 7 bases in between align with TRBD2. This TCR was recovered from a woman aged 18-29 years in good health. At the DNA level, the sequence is TGCGCCAGCAGCCGGAGCGGGGATCCCTACAATGAGCAGTTCTTC. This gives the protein CASSRSGDPYNEQFF.